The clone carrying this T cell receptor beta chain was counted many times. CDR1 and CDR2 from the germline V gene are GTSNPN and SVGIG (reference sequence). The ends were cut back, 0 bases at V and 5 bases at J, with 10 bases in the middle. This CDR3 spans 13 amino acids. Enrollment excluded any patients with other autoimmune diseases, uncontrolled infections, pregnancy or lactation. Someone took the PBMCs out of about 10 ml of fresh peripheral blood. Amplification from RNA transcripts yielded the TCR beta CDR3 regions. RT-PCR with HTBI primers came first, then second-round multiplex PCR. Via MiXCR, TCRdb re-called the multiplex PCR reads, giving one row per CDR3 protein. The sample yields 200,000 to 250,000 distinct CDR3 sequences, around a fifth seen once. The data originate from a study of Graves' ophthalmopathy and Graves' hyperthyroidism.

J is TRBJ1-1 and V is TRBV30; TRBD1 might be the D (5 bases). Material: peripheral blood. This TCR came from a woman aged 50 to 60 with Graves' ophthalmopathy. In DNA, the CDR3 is TGTGCCTGGAGTGTCGGGACGCAGACTGAAGCTTTCTTT. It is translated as CAWSVGTQTEAFF. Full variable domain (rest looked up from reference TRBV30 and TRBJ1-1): SQTIHQWPATLVQPVGSPLSLECTVEGTSNPNLYWYRQAAGRGLQLLFYSVGIGQISSEVPQNLSASRPQDRQFILSSKKLLLSDSGFYLCAWSVGTQTEAFFGQGTRLTVV.